This T cell receptor beta chain originates from a study of tumor and adjacent non-tumor tissue in lung cancer. Concerning this clonotype itself: What it recognizes is unknown. Possible read error: a much larger clone is one base away.

Study-wide results and caveats: Tumor tissue had significantly higher TCR diversity than normal lung. Patients with more diverse tumor TCRs had worse survival.

V was shortened by 5 bases and J by 0 bases, with 13 bases between the two germline ends. CDR1 and CDR2 from the germline V gene are MGHRA and YSYEKL. The CDR3 runs 15 residues. Three rounds of nested PCR, following a modified ARM-PCR protocol, produced the TCRbeta library. One entry per CDR3 protein, called by TCRdb with MiXCR from the multiplex PCR reads. The sample lists 130,000 or so distinct CDR3 sequences, 55% to 75% occurring once. No cell sorting was done before RNA was extracted from the tissue. The J gene is TRBJ1-2, the V gene TRBV4-1; TRBD1 is a possible D gene (5 bases). This TCR derives from a man aged 25-45 years with non-small cell lung cancer. Input material: lung tumor tissue. The CDR3 DNA sequence: TGCGCCAGCAGCGTCGGGACGGTAGCTAACTATGGCTACACCTTC. Protein product: CASSVGTVANYGYTF.